These 4 T cell receptor beta chains were all obtained from the same sample, sequenced in a study of shared clonotypes between healthy human individuals. This table comes from immunoSEQ multiplex PCR, and its TCRdb copy is limited to in-frame clones, with some not included. This table holds 550,000 to 750,000 clones, 95% to 96% found once. Selected positively for CCR7 and CD45RO-negative, naive CD8 cells excluded terminally differentiated effector memory CD45RA+ cells. The source material was naive CD8+ T cells sorted from blood. Source of these receptors: a woman younger than 45 in good health.

The chain combines TRBV6-5 with TRBJ2-1; 7 bases match TRBD2. This CDR3 comprises 11 residues. With V trimmed by 8 bases and J by 9 bases, 4 bases remained unmatched. The germline CDR1 and CDR2 sequences are MNHEY and SVGAGI. This CDR3 is CASGGGFEQFF. For the CDR3, the DNA is TGTGCCAGCGGGGGAGGGTTTGAGCAGTTCTTC.

This chain joins TRBV6-5 and TRBJ2-3; TRBD2 is a possible D gene (6 bases). Trimming cost V 2 bases and J 4 bases, with 13 bases left between them. Germline V gene data show CDR1 as MNHEY and CDR2 as SVGAGI. This CDR3 spans 15 amino acids. CDR3 amino acids: CASSYVSGDADTQYF. For the CDR3, the DNA is TGTGCCAGCAGTTACGTATCGGGAGACGCAGATACGCAGTATTTT.

Worth noting for this clone: The sample holds other DNA sequences that translate to the same CDR3. The genes are TRBV27 and TRBJ1-2; maybe TRBD1 (5 bases). CDR3 length: 14 residues. V was cut by 5 bases and J by 2 bases, with 12 bases left in between. Germline V gene data show CDR1 as MNHEY and CDR2 as SMNVEV (reference sequence). The DNA for the CDR3 is TGTGCCAGCAGTCCCGGAGGGGCCAACTATGGCTACACCTTC. Its protein is CASSPGGANYGYTF.

For this clone: This sample includes further DNA sequences coding for the same CDR3. The J gene is TRBJ2-1, the V gene TRBV9, with D possibly TRBD2 on 6 matching bases. Trimming pared 3 bases from V and 5 bases from J, leaving 15 bases between. Germline CDR1 reads SGDLS; CDR2 reads YYNGEE. The length of the CDR3 is 15 residues. The CDR3, as DNA: TGTGCCAGCAGCGCCTCGGGGACTGGAGACAATGAGCAGTTCTTC. It yields the protein CASSASGTGDNEQFF.